Following are 2 T cell receptor beta chains from one sample sequenced in a study of CD8 T cells in Susac syndrome. An input of about 0.5 to 1 ug of RNA was subjected to reverse transcription using random hexamers. TCRdb redid the calling of the immunoSEQ multiplex PCR reads with MiXCR, one entry per CDR3 protein. The repertoire holds 100,000 to 150,000 distinct CDR3 sequences, with around 94% as singletons. What was sequenced was CD8+ T cells from PBMCs. These receptors were collected from a human donor with Susac syndrome.

The genes are TRBV5-6 and TRBJ2-3; D may be TRBD2 (6 bases). Trimming shortened V by 6 bases and J by 5 bases, and 7 bases separated the two germline ends. This CDR3 has 11 amino acids. Germline CDR1 reads SGHDT; CDR2 reads YYEEEE. The CDR3 DNA sequence: TGTGCCAGCACCGGGGGAGATACGCAGTATTTT. Translated: CASTGGDTQYF.

The V call is TRBV12-3 or TRBV12-4, the J call TRBJ2-5; D not certain. V dropped 6 bases and J dropped 4 bases, with 18 bases sitting between them. The CDR3 runs 15 residues. The CDR3 loop reads CASRPDLVWGETQYF. CDR3 nucleotide sequence: TGTGCCAGCAGACCAGATCTAGTATGGGGAGAGACCCAGTACTTC.